A selection of T cell receptor beta chains follows, all from one sample in a study of radiotherapy plus CTLA-4 blockade in lung cancer. Assay: immunoSEQ multiplex PCR; the TCRdb copy retains only in-frame clones and omits some. There are tens of thousands of clones in the sample; roughly 85% occur only once, and 10% lies in the top ten. Sequencing was performed on peripheral blood, taken from a patient treated with radiotherapy plus ipilimumab. These receptors originate from a human donor with non-small cell lung cancer who had a complete response to radiotherapy plus ipilimumab. Each CDR3 is given with its conserved first and last residue. Fields, in order: V gene, clone size, D gene, CDR3 length, J gene, CDR3 DNA, CDR3 protein. D genes are given only for firm matches. Size is omitted from some rows. Given values are once, few, many or a class for expanded clones.

TRBV7-9	-	TRBD1	15	TRBJ1-2	TGTGCCAGCAGCTTTCACCGGACAGGAAACTATGGCTACACCTTC	CASSFHRTGNYGYTF
TRBV11-3	-	-	12	TRBJ1-2	TGTGCCAGCAGCCCCGGACTCTATGGCTACACCTTC	CASSPGLYGYTF
TRBV6-5	-	-	12	TRBJ1-1	TGTGCCAGCAAGGGGGTTGGCACTGAAGCTTTCTTT	CASKGVGTEAFF
TRBV27	once	-	15	TRBJ1-5	TGTGCCAGCAGTTGGGGGGCAGGGAATAATCAGCCCCAGCATTTT	CASSWGAGNNQPQHF
TRBV7-2	-	-	12	TRBJ2-1	TGTGCCAGCAGCTTAGACTACAATGAGCAGTTCTTC	CASSLDYNEQFF
TRBV7-2	-	TRBD2	14	TRBJ2-3	TGTGCCAGCAGCTGGGGGTCGGGGGGAGATACGCAGTATTTT	CASSWGSGGDTQYF
TRBV4-3	-	-	19	TRBJ2-3	TGCGCCAGCAGCCAAGAATGGGGAAAGTGGCGGGCAGACCCAGATACGCAGTATTTT	CASSQEWGKWRADPDTQYF
TRBV11-3	-	-	16	TRBJ1-3	TGTGCCAGCAGCTTGCTCACCGACAATTCTGGAAACACCATATATTTT	CASSLLTDNSGNTIYF
TRBV30	-	-	14	TRBJ2-2	TGTGCCTGGACCAGGACATGGGGAATAGGGGAGCTGTTTTTT	CAWTRTWGIGELFF
TRBV19	-	-	15	TRBJ1-6	TGTGCCAGTAGAAGAAGGACAGTCGCTAATTCACCCCTCCACTTT	CASRRRTVANSPLHF
TRBV7-6	-	-	11	TRBJ2-1	TGTGCCAGCAGCTTTAGTGGGGAGCAGTTCTTC	CASSFSGEQFF
TRBV5-4	-	TRBD1	16	TRBJ1-2	TGTGCCAGCAGCTTGTCTGGACAGGGGATGTTCTATGGCTACACCTTC	CASSLSGQGMFYGYTF
TRBV2	-	-	13	TRBJ1-2	TGTGCCAGCAGTGAAGCGCGGGGGAGGGGCTACACCTTC	CASSEARGRGYTF
TRBV4-1	few	-	13	TRBJ2-1	TGCGCCAGCAGCCGCCAACTAGCAAATGAGCAGTTCTTC	CASSRQLANEQFF
TRBV9	-	-	14	TRBJ2-2	TGTGCCAGCAGCGTTGGCGGGGCGGCCGGGGAGCTGTTTTTT	CASSVGGAAGELFF
TRBV27	-	-	13	TRBJ2-5	TGTGCCAGCAGTTGGGGGCGGAAAGAGACCCAGTACTTC	CASSWGRKETQYF
TRBV6-5	-	-	14	TRBJ1-4	TGTGCCAGCAACTTACTGGGACAAGATGAAAAACTGTTTTTT	CASNLLGQDEKLFF
TRBV4-1	-	-	13	TRBJ1-5	TGCGCCAGCAGCCAAGACAAAGGGCAACCCCAGCATTTT	CASSQDKGQPQHF
TRBV6-1	once	-	12	TRBJ1-1	TGTGCCAGCAGTGCCCGGGCCCTTGAAGCTTTCTTT	CASSARALEAFF
TRBV9	once	-	18	TRBJ2-3	TGTGCCAGCAGCGTAGCTGAGGGAACAGCTAAGGACACAGATACGCAGTATTTT	CASSVAEGTAKDTDTQYF
TRBV11-2	-	-	15	TRBJ1-3	TGTGCCAGCAGCTTAGATCGCCGGGCCGGAAACACCATATATTTT	CASSLDRRAGNTIYF
TRBV6-5	few	-	14	TRBJ2-2	TGTGCCAGCAGTCCCCCGCGCAGCCCCGGGGAGCTGTTTTTT	CASSPPRSPGELFF
TRBV5-1	-	-	15	TRBJ1-1	TGCGCCAGCAGCGGGTGGGTGGGGGTACACACTGAAGCTTTCTTT	CASSGWVGVHTEAFF
TRBV18	-	-	15	TRBJ1-1	TGTGCCAGCTCACCACCTCGGGGGGGGAGCACTGAAGCTTTCTTT	CASSPPRGGSTEAFF
TRBV7-9	-	-	16	TRBJ1-1	TGTGCCAGCAGTTCGACGGCTACGGTGATGAACACTGAAGCTTTCTTT	CASSSTATVMNTEAFF
TRBV19	-	-	13	TRBJ1-4	TGTGCCAGTAGTAGCCAGACTAATGAAAAACTGTTTTTT	CASSSQTNEKLFF
TRBV11-3	-	-	14	TRBJ2-3	TGTGCCAGCAGCCCGGGGGACAGCACAGATACGCAGTATTTT	CASSPGDSTDTQYF
TRBV11-2	once	-	14	TRBJ2-3	TGTGCCAGCGGCGACAGTTTGAGCACAGATACGCAGTATTTT	CASGDSLSTDTQYF
TRBV7-6	-	TRBD1	19	TRBJ1-3	TGTGCCAGCAGCCGAACCGAGCCTCAGACAGGGGACACTGGAAACACCATATATTTT	CASSRTEPQTGDTGNTIYF
TRBV11-3	-	-	15	TRBJ2-2	TGTGCCAGCAGCTTAGATCGGGGTAACACCGGGGAGCTGTTTTTT	CASSLDRGNTGELFF
TRBV19	few	-	12	TRBJ1-6	TGTGCCAGTCAGGGGTCGGGATCACCCCTCCACTTT	CASQGSGSPLHF
TRBV19	-	TRBD1	16	TRBJ1-2	TGTGCCAGTAGTCAGAGGACAGGGCGGGTCGTAGCTGGCTACACCTTC	CASSQRTGRVVAGYTF
TRBV7-9	-	TRBD1	14	TRBJ1-6	TGTGCCAGCAGCGAGGGACAGGGGGTTTCACCCCTCCACTTT	CASSEGQGVSPLHF
TRBV27	-	-	15	TRBJ2-7	TGTGCCAGCAGTTTAAGGGGTCTGGGAACCTACGAGCAGTACTTC	CASSLRGLGTYEQYF
TRBV7-2	few	TRBD1	16	TRBJ1-2	TGTGCCAGCAGCCGGACAGGGGATGGGGCTAACTATGGCTACACCTTC	CASSRTGDGANYGYTF
TRBV2	-	TRBD1	15	TRBJ1-6	TGTGCCAGCAACCAAGACAGGGGTAACAATTCACCCCTCCACTTT	CASNQDRGNNSPLHF
TRBV6-1	-	TRBD1	15	TRBJ1-5	TGTGCCAGCAGCAACGACAGGGGCTGGAATCAGCCCCAGCATTTT	CASSNDRGWNQPQHF
TRBV5-1	-	-	15	TRBJ1-5	TGCGCCAGCAGCCCAGGGACGGAAGGTAATCAGCCCCAGCATTTT	CASSPGTEGNQPQHF
TRBV9	once	-	14	TRBJ2-5	TGTGCCAGCAGCGGACGGGATCAACAAGAGACCCAGTACTTC	CASSGRDQQETQYF
TRBV30	-	TRBD1	15	TRBJ1-2	TGTGCCTGGAGTGGCAAGGACAGGAGAGGCTATGGCTACACCTTC	CAWSGKDRRGYGYTF
TRBV12-5	few	-	13	TRBJ1-2	TGTGCTAGTGGACTGGGAGCTAACTATGGCTACACCTTC	CASGLGANYGYTF
TRBV11-2	-	TRBD1	14	TRBJ2-1	TGTGCCAGCAGCTTTCGGACAGGGAGCAATGAGCAGTTCTTC	CASSFRTGSNEQFF
TRBV19	few	-	14	TRBJ1-4	TGTGCCAGTAGTAACCACGCGGCTAATGAAAAACTGTTTTTT	CASSNHAANEKLFF
TRBV18	once	TRBD2	18	TRBJ2-2	TGTGCCAGCTCACCGGTGATAGCGGGAGGTTCGAACACCGGGGAGCTGTTTTTT	CASSPVIAGGSNTGELFF
TRBV11-3	-	TRBD2	16	TRBJ2-1	TGTGCCAGCAGCCAAGCGGGGATAAGCTCCTACAATGAGCAGTTCTTC	CASSQAGISSYNEQFF
TRBV7-2	-	TRBD2	14	TRBJ2-3	TGTGCCAGCAGCTTATACCAGCGGGGGGATACGCAGTATTTT	CASSLYQRGDTQYF
TRBV6-1	-	-	13	TRBJ1-1	TGTGCCAGCAGTGAATTTCTCAGGACAGAAGCTTTCTTT	CASSEFLRTEAFF
TRBV10-3	-	-	14	TRBJ2-2	TGTGCCATCAGAGGTAGCGCCGACACCGGGGAGCTGTTTTTT	CAIRGSADTGELFF
TRBV25-1	-	-	12	TRBJ1-1	TGTGCCAGCAGTGAAGGGAACAGCCGGGCTTTCTTT	CASSEGNSRAFF
TRBV11-3	once	TRBD1	14	TRBJ2-2	TGTGCCAGCAGCCCCGGGACAGTCGACGGGGAGCTGTTTTTT	CASSPGTVDGELFF
TRBV29-1	few	-	12	TRBJ1-1	TGCAGCGTCTCTCTCTATATAGGAGAAGCTTTCTTT	CSVSLYIGEAFF
TRBV5-1	-	-	13	TRBJ2-3	TGCGCAACTTCACAGGGAAGCACAGATACGCAGTATTTT	CATSQGSTDTQYF